One T cell receptor (beta chain) is described in this entry. The antigen is not known. It was with a sample-barcoded 5' primer and a J-beta primer mix that a second PCR of about 6 to 12 cycles was run. A tag from a template-switch adaptor with 12 random nucleotides marked each cDNA molecule. In TCRdb, the 5' RACE reads were re-called with MiXCR into one record per CDR3 protein. The repertoire holds around 1.1 million distinct CDR3 sequences, with more than 30% as singletons. V was shortened by 0 bases and J by 6 bases, with 11 bases between the two germline ends. CDR1 is DFQATT, CDR2 SNEGSKA, per germline (reference sequence). The CDR3 totals 13 residues. This sample is part of a study of blood T cells in healthy people across ages. Study observations and caveats: Diversity was higher, and naive CD4+ cells more numerous, in long-lived donors than in aged donors. Total diversity from one million sequenced T cells was likely underestimated.

This receptor was identified in a man younger than 35 in good health. The chain uses TRBV20-1 and TRBJ2-5, with a tentative D call TRBD2 (5 bases). Sequenced: blood. CDR3 DNA sequence: TGCAGTGCTAGAGATGGGGAGCGGAAGACCCAGTACTTC. This sequence encodes CSARDGERKTQYF.